Each of the 29 T cell receptor beta chains below was sequenced from the same sample in a study of blood T cell repertoires in COVID-19. The method was immunoSEQ multiplex PCR; TCRdb's version includes in-frame clones alone and lacks a portion of them. The data hold some 180,000 clones, with more than 75% observed a single time. Sequenced material: peripheral blood. The receptors were gathered from a woman aged 45-65 years with active or convalescent COVID-19.

V and J are TRBV25-1 and TRBJ2-4, with D maybe TRBD2 (5 bases). CDR3 length: 13 amino acids. The V end lost 7 bases, the J end lost 3 bases, and 10 bases lay between the germline ends. CDR1 and CDR2 (germline): MGHDK, SYGVNS. DNA of the CDR3: TGTGCCAGCACCGACGGAGGCAAAAACATTCAGTACTTC. Its protein is CASTDGGKNIQYF.

This clone appeared once. The gene calls are TRBV5-6 and TRBJ2-3; TRBD2 matches at 13 bases. The V gene's germline CDR1 is SGHDT and CDR2 YYEEEE. V dropped 4 bases and J dropped 3; count of bases not matched to a gene: 5. The CDR3 contains 16 residues. CDR3 protein: CASSGGTSGETDTQYF. The DNA for the CDR3 is TGTGCCAGCAGCGGCGGGACTAGCGGGGAGACAGATACGCAGTATTTT.

The CDR3 loop is CASSFFGNTEAFF. CDR3 bases: TGTGCCAGCAGTTTTTTCGGGAACACTGAAGCTTTCTTT. This chain connects TRBV28 to TRBJ1-1; D not certain. Deletions cut 3 bases from V and 1 base from J, with 6 bases between. Germline V gene sequence: CDR1 MDHEN, CDR2 SYDVKM. CDR3 length equals 13 residues.

V usage is TRBV6-5 and J usage is TRBJ2-3; D possibly corresponds to TRBD1 (6 bases). This CDR3 spans 15 amino acids. Per germline, CDR1 MNHEY and CDR2 SVGAGI. V dropped 6 bases and J dropped 4 bases, with 17 bases sitting between them. For the CDR3, the DNA is TGTGCCAGCAGCGGGTGGCAGGGGAGACCAGATACGCAGTATTTT. Its protein product is CASSGWQGRPDTQYF.

V gene TRBV6-4 combines with J gene TRBJ2-7; TRBD1 agrees at 7 bases. The germline V gene has CDR1 MRHNA and CDR2 SNTAGT. Germline trimming cut 2 bases from V and 7 bases from J; bases unmatched to any gene: 8. The CDR3 is 14 amino acids. The CDR3 sequence: CASSDPDRSAEQYF. Written as DNA, the CDR3 is TGTGCCAGCAGTGACCCGGACAGGTCTGCTGAGCAGTACTTC.

This sequence joins TRBV6-5 and TRBJ1-2; tentative D call: TRBD1 (6 bases). V gave up 7 bases and J gave up 7 bases, with 13 bases separating them. CDR1 MNHEY and CDR2 SVGAGI come from the germline V gene. The CDR3 consists of 12 residues. The CDR3 DNA is TGTGCCAGCAAAACGGGGGGGCGTGGCTACACCTTC. Translated, it gives CASKTGGRGYTF.

As for this clone: At the DNA level, this CDR3 is encoded by other sequences in the same sample as well. The chain recombines TRBV7-8 with TRBJ2-7; 7 bases are shared with TRBD2. J gave up 0 bases and V 0 bases, and 8 bases lay outside the gene matches. Per germline, CDR1 SGHVS and CDR2 FQNEAQ. The CDR3 consists of 17 residues. CDR3 sequence (DNA): TGTGCCAGCAGCTTAGCGAGGGGCGGGGGTAGCTCCTACGAGCAGTACTTC. Protein product: CASSLARGGGSSYEQYF.

The chain joins TRBV11-3 to TRBJ2-1; D unclear. V was shortened by 1 base and J by 3 bases, with 4 bases between the two germline ends. Germline assignment: CDR1 SGHNT and CDR2 YENEEA. The CDR3 loop spans 13 amino acids. The CDR3 protein is CASSLGHYNEQFF. The CDR3 DNA reads TGTGCCAGCAGCTTAGGACACTACAATGAGCAGTTCTTC.

This clone was counted ten times or more. The chain couples TRBV6-2 or TRBV6-3 to TRBJ2-2, with D maybe TRBD1 (6 bases). The germline V gene has CDR1 MNHEY and CDR2 SVGEGT. The CDR3 totals 13 residues. Trimming removed 6 bases at V and 5 bases at J, with 10 bases between. CDR3 DNA: TGTGCCAGCAGCCCGCAGGGGACCGGGGAGCTGTTTTTT. It specifies CASSPQGTGELFF.

The chain joins TRBV2 to TRBJ2-7; no firm D call. V was pared by 4 bases and J by 3 bases, with 7 bases between. Looked up from germline, CDR1 is SNHLY and CDR2 is FYNNEI. The CDR3 has 12 amino acids. The CDR3 here is CASSVGDYEQYF. CDR3 DNA: TGTGCCAGCAGTGTGGGCGACTACGAGCAGTACTTC.

The table lists this clone with a count of one. This chain connects TRBV9 to TRBJ2-1, with D perhaps matching TRBD2 (6 bases). Germline loops: CDR1 SGDLS, CDR2 YYNGEE. V was pared by 3 bases and J by 6 bases, with 16 bases between. The CDR3 has 15 residues. The DNA of the CDR3 is TGTGCCAGCAGCGGTGGGACTGGGCCCCTCAATGAGCAGTTCTTC. As protein: CASSGGTGPLNEQFF.

This clone was recorded once. CDR3 in amino acids: CASSLAGGSGANVLTF. The CDR3 coding sequence is TGTGCCAGCAGCTTAGCAGGGGGTTCTGGGGCCAACGTCCTGACTTTC. V and J are TRBV13 and TRBJ2-6; 7 bases match TRBD1. V shed 1 base, J shed 1 base, and the junction held 1 base outside the gene matches. This CDR3 has 16 amino acids. Per the germline V gene, CDR1 is PRHDT and CDR2 is FYEKMQ (reference sequence).

This sequence joins TRBV30 and TRBJ2-7; 9 bases agree with TRBD1. Per germline, CDR1 GTSNPN and CDR2 SVGIG (reference sequence). The CDR3 loop spans 13 amino acids. V lost 5 bases to trimming and J lost 3 bases; unmatched junction nucleotides: 5. The CDR3 sequence is CAWQTGGIYEQYF. CDR3 bases: TGTGCCTGGCAGACAGGGGGTATCTACGAGCAGTACTTC.

The V gene is TRBV7-2, the J gene TRBJ2-3; a weak D match, TRBD1 (6 bases). The CDR3 loop spans 15 amino acids. The germline V gene encodes CDR1 SGHTA and CDR2 FQGNSA. V was shortened by 2 bases and J by 3 bases, with 12 bases between the two germline ends. The CDR3 bases are TGTGCCAGCAGCTTAAACAGGGCTAAGACAGATACGCAGTATTTT. Translation: CASSLNRAKTDTQYF.

V is TRBV10-1 and J is TRBJ2-5; TRBD1 aligns across 8 bases. This CDR3 has 12 amino acids. Germline-derived CDR1 and CDR2 are WNHNN and SYGVQD (reference sequence). Trimming took 9 bases from V and 5 from J; bases not matched to a gene: 5. CDR3 coding DNA: TGCGCCAGGAGACAGGGGATCGAGACCCAGTACTTC. Translated: CARRQGIETQYF.

The CDR3 is CASSEVRRGAKNIQYF. The CDR3 DNA reads as TGTGCCAGCAGTGAAGTCCGCCGGGGGGCCAAAAACATTCAGTACTTC. The chain carries TRBV6-1 and TRBJ2-4; maybe TRBD2 (6 bases). CDR1 and CDR2 from the germline V gene are MNHNS and SASEGT. V was trimmed by 1 base and J by 1 base, leaving 11 bases between them. This CDR3 comprises 16 residues.

This chain joins TRBV28 and TRBJ1-1; TRBD1 aligns across 7 bases. Trimming at V came to 2 bases and at J to 6 bases, leaving 6 bases not matched to a gene. The germline V gene has CDR1 MDHEN and CDR2 SYDVKM. The CDR3 totals 14 residues. CDR3 DNA sequence: TGTGCCAGCAGTTTAAGGGGACAGAAGCCTGAAGCTTTCTTT. It is translated as CASSLRGQKPEAFF.

The chain recombines TRBV7-3 with TRBJ2-5; D possibly corresponds to TRBD1 (5 bases). Trimming removed 3 bases from V and 5 bases from J, with 10 bases in between. The germline V gene has CDR1 SGHTA and CDR2 FQGTGA. The CDR3 runs to 13 residues. CDR3 DNA: TGTGCCAGCAGCTTGCAGGGTTGGGAGACCCAGTACTTC. This codes for CASSLQGWETQYF.

In its sample, this clone was seen many times. The V gene is TRBV6-5, the J gene TRBJ1-2; D might be TRBD1 (5 bases). Germline-derived CDR1 and CDR2 are MNHEY and SVGAGI. V gave up 2 bases and J gave up 8 bases, with 21 bases separating them. CDR3 length: 16 residues. For the CDR3, the DNA is TGTGCCAGCAGTTACCGCAAGGCAGGGCCCTTGGGGGGCTACACCTTC. Protein sequence: CASSYRKAGPLGGYTF.

The table lists this clone with a few counts. CDR3 region: CASTRGYEKLFF. The CDR3, as DNA: TGTGCCAGTACCAGGGGGTATGAAAAACTGTTTTTT. The chain recombines TRBV19 with TRBJ1-4; 7 nucleotides agree with TRBD1. The CDR3 is made up of 12 amino acids. V lost 7 bases and J lost 6; bases outside the gene matches: 2. Germline V gene data show CDR1 as LNHDA and CDR2 as SQIVND (reference sequence). Together with reference TRBV19 and TRBJ1-4, the CDR3 gives the full variable domain: DGGITQSPKYLFRKEGQNVTLSCEQNLNHDAMYWYRQDPGQGLRLIYYSQIVNDFQKGDIAEGYSVSREKKESFPLTVTSAQKNPTAFYLCASTRGYEKLFFGSGTQLSVL.

The rearrangement joins TRBV9 to TRBJ1-2, with TRBD1 matching 7 bases. Trimming cost V 2 bases and J 0 bases; bases outside gene matches: 1. The CDR3 sequence is 14 residues long. CDR1 is SGDLS and CDR2 is YYNGEE in the germline V gene. CDR3 in amino acids: CASSVGTANYGYTF. DNA for the CDR3: TGTGCCAGCAGCGTCGGGACAGCTAACTATGGCTACACCTTC. Based on the CDR3 plus reference TRBV9 and TRBJ1-2, the full variable domain is DSGVTQTPKHLITATGQRVTLRCSPRSGDLSVYWYQQSLDQGLQFLIQYYNGEERAKGNILERFSAQQFPDLHSELNLSSLELGDSALYFCASSVGTANYGYTFGSGTRLTVV.

This chain links TRBV4-3 with TRBJ2-7, with 13 bases identical to TRBD2. This CDR3 region has 18 residues. Germline CDR1 is LGHNA and CDR2 is YSLEER. V lost 3 bases to trimming and J lost 4 bases; unmatched junction nucleotides: 12. The CDR3 protein is CASSQLAPTSGGGYEQYF. In nucleotides, the CDR3 is TGCGCCAGCAGCCAGCTCGCCCCTACTAGCGGGGGGGGTTACGAGCAGTACTTC.

This clone showed up just a few times. V is TRBV21-1 and J is TRBJ1-2. TRBV21-1 represents a pseudogene. The CDR3 is made up of 16 amino acids. CDR3 amino acids: CASSKGVDWSNYGYTF. In nucleotides, the CDR3 is TGTGCCAGCAGCAAAGGGGTGGACTGGTCTAACTATGGCTACACCTTC.

The J gene is TRBJ2-1, the V gene TRBV6-2 or TRBV6-3; 9 bases agree with TRBD2. V lost 5 bases, J lost 6 bases, and 8 bases stayed unmatched. The germline V gene encodes CDR1 MNHEY and CDR2 SVGEGT. This CDR3 has 15 amino acids. Here the CDR3 DNA reads TGTGCCAGCAGTCACCCCGGGACTAGCTTCAATGAGCAGTTCTTC. It specifies CASSHPGTSFNEQFF.

The rearrangement links TRBV7-3 to TRBJ2-7, with 12 bases that match TRBD2. Trimming at V came to 4 bases and at J to 4 bases, leaving 5 bases not matched to a gene. The CDR3 consists of 15 residues. Germline V CDR1 and CDR2: SGHTA, FQGTGA. The DNA for the CDR3 is TGTGCCAGCAGCTCGCCGGGACTAGCGGGTTACGAGCAGTACTTC. Amino acid sequence: CASSSPGLAGYEQYF. Based on the CDR3 plus reference TRBV7-3 and TRBJ2-7, the full variable domain is GAGVSQTPSNKVTEKGKYVELRCDPISGHTALYWYRQSLGQGPEFLIYFQGTGAADDSGLPNDRFFAVRPEGSVSTLKIQRTERGDSAVYLCASSSPGLAGYEQYFGPGTRLTVT.

The chain joins TRBV7-3 to TRBJ1-2, with 11 bases matching TRBD1. Trimming removed 1 base from V and 8 bases from J; junction bases left unmatched: 6. This CDR3 contains 15 residues. Germline V gene lookup returns CDR1 SGHTA and CDR2 FQGTGA. The CDR3 sequence: CASSLRDRGAHGYTF. In DNA form, the CDR3 reads TGTGCCAGCAGCTTAAGGGACAGGGGGGCCCACGGCTACACCTTC.

The V call is TRBV15, the J call TRBJ1-5; 8 bases agree with TRBD1. The germline CDR1 and CDR2 sequences are LNHNV and YYDKDF (reference sequence). CDR3 length: 16 residues. J was trimmed by 5 bases and V by 0 bases; bases with no gene match: 6. CDR3 sequence: CATSRDLTGGYQPQHF. In nucleotides, the CDR3 is TGTGCCACCAGCAGAGATCTAACAGGGGGATATCAGCCCCAGCATTTT.

This chain links TRBV21-1 with TRBJ2-7; no check of the table's D call, TRBD1, against the DNA was made. TRBV21-1 is described as a pseudogene. The CDR3 consists of 13 residues. CDR3 sequence (DNA): TGTGCCAGCCTAAAACAGGGTGCCTACGAGCAGTACTTC. This translates into CASLKQGAYEQYF.

The chain uses TRBV27 and TRBJ1-1; 7 bases align to TRBD1. This CDR3 has 17 residues. V lost 2 bases, J lost 1 base, and 10 bases stayed unmatched. From germline, CDR1 is MNHEY and CDR2 SMNVEV (reference sequence). CDR3 DNA sequence: TGTGCCAGCAGTTTAAGAAGGGCAGGGGGAGGGAACACTGAAGCTTTCTTT. Its translation is CASSLRRAGGGNTEAFF.